The 23 T cell receptor beta chains presented below share a single source sample, sequenced in a study of T-cell memory formation after mild COVID-19. Each CDR3 protein gets one entry after TCRdb re-called the 5' RACE reads with MiXCR. There are approximately 210,000 distinct CDR3 sequences in the sample; 15% to 20% occur only once, and 2.4% lies in the top ten. The source material was PBMCs or a T cell subset sorted from them (not recorded which). The receptors were sampled from an adult woman who had mild COVID-19 (a few samples of this study predate the infection). Cell type and time point are not known.

The chain carries TRBV20-1 and TRBJ2-6; D gene unclear. The CDR3 spans 15 residues. V lost 0 bases, J lost 1 base, and 7 bases lay in between. CDR1 and CDR2 (germline): DFQATT, SNEGSKA (reference sequence). CDR3 sequence reads: CSARDGESGANVLTF. Here the CDR3 DNA reads TGCAGTGCTAGAGATGGAGAATCTGGGGCCAACGTCCTGACTTTC.

The rearrangement uses TRBV13 and TRBJ2-4, with TRBD1 identical over 8 bases. The CDR3 length is 15 residues. Looked up from germline, CDR1 is PRHDT and CDR2 is FYEKMQ (reference sequence). Trimming took 4 bases from V and 4 from J; bases not matched to a gene: 6. CDR3 sequence reads: CASSSYYRGKNIQYF. The CDR3 DNA is TGTGCCAGCAGCTCGTATTACAGGGGGAAAAACATTCAGTACTTC.

The genes are TRBV7-2 and TRBJ2-7, with 7 bases that match TRBD2. CDR1 and CDR2 from the germline V gene are SGHTA and FQGNSA. This CDR3 comprises 14 residues. Trimming cost V 0 bases and J 2 bases; bases outside gene matches: 1. The CDR3 coding sequence is TGTGCCAGCAGCTTAGCCAGCGGGACCTACGAGCAGTACTTC. It translates to CASSLASGTYEQYF.

J is TRBJ2-7 and V is TRBV7-9; D remains ambiguous. The V gene lost 3 bases and the J gene lost 0 bases, with 12 bases spanning the gap. Germline loops: CDR1 SEHNR, CDR2 FQNEAQ (reference sequence). The CDR3 runs to 15 residues. The CDR3 region has the DNA TGTGCCAGCAGCTTTCTCCAATCAAGCTCCTACGAGCAGTACTTC. It specifies CASSFLQSSSYEQYF.

This clonotype was counted once. The chain carries TRBV7-8 and TRBJ1-3; D is unclear. The CDR3 runs to 13 residues. Per the germline V gene, CDR1 is SGHVS and CDR2 is FQNEAQ. The V and J ends lost 1 base and 5 bases respectively, with 6 bases between them. The CDR3 is CASSLEWRNTIYF. For the CDR3, the DNA is TGTGCCAGCAGCTTAGAATGGAGAAACACCATATATTTT.

This chain joins TRBV5-1 and TRBJ2-5; D remains ambiguous. Germline loops: CDR1 SGHRS, CDR2 YFSETQ. Trimming took 4 bases from V and 1 from J, leaving 8 bases between them. CDR3 size: 13 residues. As DNA, the CDR3 is TGCGCCAGCAGCCCGGACGGCCAAGAGACCCAGTACTTC. Its protein product is CASSPDGQETQYF. Looking up the rest from reference TRBV5-1 and TRBJ2-5 gives the full variable domain: KAGVTQTPRYLIKTRGQQVTLSCSPISGHRSVSWYQQTPGQGLQFLFEYFSETQRNKGNFPGRFSGRQFSNSRSEMNVSTLELGDSALYLCASSPDGQETQYFGPGTRLLVL.

Many counts were recorded for this clonotype. The J gene is TRBJ2-1, the V gene TRBV6-4; 9 nucleotides line up with TRBD2. The CDR3 is made up of 16 amino acids. From germline, CDR1 is MRHNA and CDR2 SNTAGT. Germline trimming cut 6 bases from V and 9 bases from J; bases unmatched to any gene: 15. CDR3 nucleotide sequence: TGTGCCAGCAGCGCCCGTTGGGAGCGGGGGGAGGGTGAGCAGTTCTTC. It encodes CASSARWERGEGEQFF.

This clonotype was counted only a few times. The V call is TRBV19, the J call TRBJ1-2; D is uncertain. The CDR3 contains 13 residues. Germline loops: CDR1 LNHDA, CDR2 SQIVND (reference sequence). V was clipped by 3 bases and J by 4 bases, with 9 bases between them. The CDR3 loop reads CASSIRTFYGYTF. DNA for the CDR3: TGTGCCAGTAGTATCCGGACTTTCTATGGCTACACCTTC.

In nucleotides, the CDR3 is TGTGCCAGCAGCCCCCTCCGGGACAGCCAAGAGACCCAGTACTTC. Translating gives CASSPLRDSQETQYF. This chain links TRBV11-2 with TRBJ2-5, with TRBD1 matching 7 bases. V dropped 5 bases and J dropped 1; count of bases not matched to a gene: 7. Looked up from germline, CDR1 is SGHAT and CDR2 is FQNNGV. This CDR3 is built from 15 residues.

Only a few counts were recorded for this clonotype. The rearrangement joins TRBV2 to TRBJ1-1; possibly TRBD1 for D (5 bases). CDR1 and CDR2 (germline): SNHLY, FYNNEI. CDR3 length equals 14 residues. The V gene lost 2 bases and the J gene lost 7 bases, with 14 bases spanning the gap. The CDR3 coding sequence is TGTGCCAGCAGTGAAATTCGAGGGGTTGATGAAGCTTTCTTT. Translation: CASSEIRGVDEAFF. The full variable domain, its missing parts supplied by reference TRBV2 and TRBJ1-1, is EPEVTQTPSHQVTQMGQEVILRCVPISNHLYFYWYRQILGQKVEFLVSFYNNEISEKSEIFDDQFSVERPDGSNFTLKIRSTKLEDSAMYFCASSEIRGVDEAFFGQGTRLTVV.

The chain employs TRBV7-2 and TRBJ2-3, with TRBD2 matching over 8 bases. Losses at the gene ends were 3 bases for V and 5 bases for J; bases not matched to a gene: 10. CDR3 size: 16 residues. CDR1 and CDR2 (germline): SGHTA, FQGNSA. CDR3 protein: CASSLELAVGGDTQYF. CDR3 sequence (DNA): TGTGCCAGCAGCTTGGAACTAGCGGTGGGGGGAGATACGCAGTATTTT.

This clonotype has only a few counts. This rearrangement joins TRBV25-1 to TRBJ2-3, with TRBD2 matching over 10 bases. Germline CDR1 is MGHDK and CDR2 is SYGVNS. The CDR3 runs 16 residues. V gave up 4 bases and J gave up 4 bases; unmatched junction bases: 8. The CDR3 sequence: CASSASSGSGSDTQYF. The CDR3 nucleotides are TGTGCCAGCAGTGCGTCTAGCGGGAGTGGTTCAGATACGCAGTATTTT.

The genes are TRBV9 and TRBJ1-2; 8 bases are shared with TRBD1. Per germline, CDR1 SGDLS and CDR2 YYNGEE. The CDR3 is made up of 16 amino acids. The trim removed 0 bases at V and 8 bases at J, leaving 12 bases unmatched. As DNA, the CDR3 is TGTGCCAGCAGCGTAGCCCCTCTCCAGACAGGGGAAGGCTACACCTTC. Protein: CASSVAPLQTGEGYTF.

This clonotype was found many times. The CDR3 nucleotides are TGTGCCAGCAGCCAAGGGGTATTAGATACGCAGTATTTT. Its protein product is CASSQGVLDTQYF. The rearrangement joins TRBV3-1 to TRBJ2-3; unclear D gene. Germline V gives CDR1 LGHDT, CDR2 YNNKEL (reference sequence). The CDR3 contains 13 residues. V was pared by 1 base and J by 5 bases, with 7 bases between.

The V call is TRBV2, the J call TRBJ2-5; 10 bases align to TRBD1. Looked up from germline, CDR1 is SNHLY and CDR2 is FYNNEI. The CDR3 contains 15 residues. Unmatched junction bases numbered 5, after V lost 7 bases and J lost 0 bases. CDR3 sequence: CASNKGQGYQETQYF. The DNA of the CDR3 is TGTGCCAGCAACAAGGGACAGGGGTACCAAGAGACCCAGTACTTC.

This rearrangement joins TRBV4-2 to TRBJ2-1; no firm D call. Germline CDR1 reads LGHNA; CDR2 reads YNFKEQ. The CDR3 runs 13 residues. V was clipped by 0 bases and J by 8 bases, with 8 bases between them. CDR3 in DNA: TGTGCCAGCAGCCAAGATACCCCTTATGAGCAGTTCTTC. Protein sequence: CASSQDTPYEQFF.

This sequence joins TRBV10-3 and TRBJ1-1; 8 bases are shared with TRBD1. From germline, CDR1 is ENHRY and CDR2 SYGVKD. The junction had 10 bases not matched to a gene; V was cut back by 10 bases and J by 6 bases. This CDR3 has 13 residues. The CDR3 region has the DNA TGTGCCACCGGACAGGGTTTAATCCCTGAAGCTTTCTTT. Translation gives CATGQGLIPEAFF.

This clonotype was counted a few times. The rearrangement joins TRBV5-1 to TRBJ2-7; 7 bases map to TRBD1. Germline CDR1 and CDR2: SGHRS and YFSETQ. CDR3 length: 14 amino acids. J was trimmed by 0 bases and V by 4 bases; bases with no gene match: 4. The CDR3 DNA sequence: TGCGCCAGCAGCCCATGGGACAGCTCCTACGAGCAGTACTTC. Its translation: CASSPWDSSYEQYF.

J is TRBJ2-2 and V is TRBV4-2, with D hard to call. Germline CDR1 and CDR2: LGHNA and YNFKEQ. This CDR3 spans 14 amino acids. Trimming pared 0 bases from V and 7 bases from J, leaving 9 bases between. The CDR3 nucleotides read TGTGCCAGCAGCCAAGACCCTCCAATCGGGGAGCTGTTTTTT. Amino acids: CASSQDPPIGELFF.

This clonotype has just a few counts. The genes are TRBV2 and TRBJ1-5; TRBD1 is a possible D gene (5 bases). This CDR3 is 14 amino acids long. The germline V and J ends were trimmed by 4 bases and 7 bases, with 14 bases remaining between them. From germline, CDR1 is SNHLY and CDR2 FYNNEI. CDR3 sequence: CASSGAPAGQPQHF. The CDR3 DNA sequence: TGTGCCAGCAGTGGGGCGCCGGCAGGGCAGCCCCAGCATTTT.

The genes are TRBV5-6 and TRBJ1-5, with D hard to call. Germline assignment: CDR1 SGHDT and CDR2 YYEEEE. V lost 1 base and J lost 4, with 9 bases in between. This CDR3 has 14 residues. CDR3 coding DNA: TGTGCCAGCAGCTTGTTGGCCGGGAATCAGCCCCAGCATTTT. Amino acids: CASSLLAGNQPQHF.

This clonotype showed up just a few times. V usage is TRBV7-9 and J usage is TRBJ1-1; no definite D call. V lost 5 bases and J lost 2, with 12 bases in between. CDR3 length equals 14 residues. Germline V lookup: CDR1 SEHNR, CDR2 FQNEAQ (reference sequence). The CDR3 bases are TGTGCCAGCAGCCCAAGTACGGCCAACACTGAAGCTTTCTTT. This sequence encodes CASSPSTANTEAFF. The whole variable domain, remainder taken from reference TRBV7-9 and TRBJ1-1, is DTGVSQNPRHKITKRGQNVTFRCDPISEHNRLYWYRQTLGQGPEFLTYFQNEAQLEKSRLLSDRFSAERPKGSFSTLEIQRTEQGDSAMYLCASSPSTANTEAFFGQGTRLTVV.

This clonotype has only a few counts. The gene calls are TRBV2 and TRBJ2-3; 8 bases map to TRBD1. The J segment lost 4 bases and the V segment lost 7 bases, leaving 4 bases of the junction unmatched. Germline CDR1 and CDR2: SNHLY and FYNNEI. The CDR3 totals 13 residues. The CDR3 spells CASTRQGPDTQYF. CDR3 DNA: TGTGCCAGCACCCGACAGGGGCCAGATACGCAGTATTTT.